This T cell receptor beta chain was sequenced for a study of blood T cell repertoires in COVID-19. Study summary: Some COVID-19 samples were acute and others convalescent; all came from the United States, Italy and Spain. PBMCs, B-cell-depleted T cells, or T cells provided the cDNA or gDNA that made up the material.

Enrollment of patients from Seattle took place during active infection, with longitudinal follow-up. CDR1 and CDR2 from the germline V gene are SGHAT and FQNNGV. Deletions cut 3 bases from V and 3 bases from J, with 6 bases between. The CDR3 runs 13 residues. Per the original methods: From reference gene primer amplification, estimates of nucleated cell counts were derived. Sequenced by immunoSEQ multiplex PCR; TCRdb stores in-frame clones only, minus some. V and J calls plus clone size are reproduced from that table; the DNA served to infer D and trimming. The data show some 450,000 clones, with about 91% seen just once and over 10% held by the top ten.

The sequenced sample consisted of peripheral blood. The receptor was isolated from a woman aged 50 to 60 with COVID-19, enrolled during active disease. The V gene is TRBV11-2, the J gene TRBJ1-5; D is uncertain. CDR3: CASSFNLNQPQHF. The CDR3 DNA follows: TGTGCCAGCAGCTTTAATCTCAATCAGCCCCAGCATTTT.